This T cell receptor beta chain was captured by sequencing in a study of OX40 agonist ivuxolimab in advanced cancers. Only in-frame clones appear in the TCRdb table, and some are missing; sequencing was by immunoSEQ multiplex PCR. This sample has approximately 90,000 clones, with over 75% found just once. The CDR3 runs 16 residues. V dropped 0 bases and J dropped 6 bases, with 15 bases sitting between them. Germline V gene lookup returns CDR1 KGHSY and CDR2 FQNENV. Study conclusions and caveats: At 0.1 to 3.0 mg/kg and by week 6, clonal expansion occurred in CD4+ and CD8+ blood T cells. CD8+ T cells (on average) carried more expanded clones than CD4+ T cells.

With respect to this clone: As yet, its antigen is unknown.

This clonotype was sampled from an adult with an advanced solid tumor such as melanoma, head and neck, liver or kidney cancer. This specimen was CD4+ or CD8+ T cells sorted from blood, taken in a trial of the OX40 agonist ivuxolimab. The rearrangement uses TRBV16 and TRBJ2-1; D remains unclear. The CDR3 here is CASSQSLVIQSNEQFF. The CDR3 region has the DNA TGTGCCAGCAGCCAATCATTGGTTATCCAATCCAATGAGCAGTTCTTC.